This TCR beta chain appears in the sequencing data of a study of T cells after yellow fever vaccination (dated by TCRdb to about 2019). Notes on the research overall: The SMART-Seq v4 Ultra Low Input RNA kit was used to prepare libraries from fractions with low cell numbers. Two healthy male donors made up the cohort, one aged 18 to 30 years and the other aged 30 to 40 years. To follow T-cell clones before and after primary and booster YFV17D yellow fever vaccination, bulk TCR alpha and beta repertoires were sequenced over time. Blood was drawn at multiple timepoints before and after primary and secondary immunization, with bulk PBMC replicates and cell subsets isolated. General study outcomes and caveats: Most clones expanded after primary vaccination (approximately 97% of CD4 and roughly 88% of CD8) were re-detected after the booster, suggesting that broad memory maintenance occurred. Only two donors were included in the study, so the extent to which the findings can be generalized is limited. Because abundant contaminating clonotypes from the bulk population could be contained in FACS-sorted repertoires, computational filtering was required. The secondary T-cell response was found to be weaker but faster than the primary response, with a peak reached on day 5 rather than on day 15. A small share of clonotypes was detected in both CD4 and CD8 compartments, with the overlap likely arising from convergent recombination.

This sample was sequenced with an Illumina NovaSeq 6000. TCR cDNA was synthesized by 5'RACE template switching, which introduced a universal primer site and unique molecular identifiers. Priming for cDNA synthesis came from both the TCR alpha and TCR beta constant segments. Libraries were amplified in two PCR steps, with sample barcodes and sequencing adapters added in the second step. Sequencing of libraries was done on Illumina HiSeq 2500 (2x100 bp) or NovaSeq (2x150 bp). Under the source paper's analysis protocol: Demultiplexing of reads and collapsing into UMI consensus sequences were performed with MIGEC, and V(D)J alignment was carried out with MiXCR. Vaccine-responding clonotypes were defined with edgeR using replicate PBMC samples, requiring FDR below 0.01 and a log2 fold change above 5 up to day 15. Each bulk clonotype was labeled CD4 or CD8 based on which sequenced repertoire, CD4 or CD8, contained the clonotype at higher abundance. Starting from the raw public reads, TCRdb applied fastp trimming at Q25, assembled clones with MiXCR and retained in-frame beta chains. Every CDR3 protein is listed once, alongside the most common genes and DNA of its rows. The V and J calls were determined by TCRdb, not by the authors. In all, the sample holds hundreds of thousands of distinct CDR3 sequences, and around 20% of those were seen once. The ten largest clones represent 18% of the sample.

With respect to this clonotype: Its antigen target is currently unknown. The record has no base qualities; no much larger clone is one base away.

This sample's treatment or condition label indicates: live attenuated yellow fever vaccine strain. At every blood-draw timepoint, two biological replicates of bulk PBMCs were collected. PBMCs were isolated from peripheral blood using a standard Ficoll-Paque protocol. RNA was extracted with TriZol from bulk PBMCs, CD4 and CD8 fractions, and dextramer-positive and dextramer-negative fractions. This material consisted of PBMCs, taken before the yellow fever booster vaccination. The TCR originated in a man younger than 35 who received the YFV17D yellow fever vaccine.

The DNA sequence is given as TGTGCCAGCAGTTTCCGGTCAGAAGAGACCCAGTACTTC. It specifies CASSFRSEETQYF. The sequence joins TRBV12-3 or TRBV12-4 to TRBJ2-5; the D gene cannot be resolved reliably. Inclusive of the bounding cysteine and phenylalanine, the CDR3 is 13 residues long. Just the 39-base CDR3 DNA is kept, in frame starting at base 1. V sheds 3 bases and J sheds 3 bases, leaving 8 bases between their ends.